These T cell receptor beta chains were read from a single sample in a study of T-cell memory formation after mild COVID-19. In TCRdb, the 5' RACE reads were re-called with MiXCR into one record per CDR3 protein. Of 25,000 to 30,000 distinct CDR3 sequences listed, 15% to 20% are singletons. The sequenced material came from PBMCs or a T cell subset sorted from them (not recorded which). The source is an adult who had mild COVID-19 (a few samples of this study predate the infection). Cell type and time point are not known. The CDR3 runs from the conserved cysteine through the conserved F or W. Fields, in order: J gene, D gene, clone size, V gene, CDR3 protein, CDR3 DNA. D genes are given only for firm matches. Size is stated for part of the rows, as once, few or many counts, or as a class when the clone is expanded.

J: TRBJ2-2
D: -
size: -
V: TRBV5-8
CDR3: CASSKGRANTGELFF
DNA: TGTGCCAGCAGTAAGGGTCGCGCGAACACCGGGGAGCTGTTTTTT

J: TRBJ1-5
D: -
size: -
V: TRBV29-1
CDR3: CSAWDGSNQPQHF
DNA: TGCAGCGCTTGGGACGGTAGCAATCAGCCCCAGCATTTT

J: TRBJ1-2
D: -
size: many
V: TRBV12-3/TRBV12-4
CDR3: CASSSHLAANYGYTF
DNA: TGTGCCAGCAGTTCCCACCTGGCAGCAAACTATGGCTACACCTTC

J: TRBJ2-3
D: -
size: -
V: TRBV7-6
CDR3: CASSVTQEDSASTDTQYF
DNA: TGTGCCAGCAGCGTAACCCAAGAGGACAGCGCTAGCACAGATACGCAGTATTTT

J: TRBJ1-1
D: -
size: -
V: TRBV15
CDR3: CATGAGAFSGNTEAFF
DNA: TGTGCCACCGGGGCAGGGGCATTTTCGGGGAACACTGAAGCTTTCTTT

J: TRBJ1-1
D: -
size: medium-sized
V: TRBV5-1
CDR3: CASSFGSTNTEAFF
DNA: TGCGCCAGCAGCTTCGGGTCAACGAACACTGAAGCTTTCTTT

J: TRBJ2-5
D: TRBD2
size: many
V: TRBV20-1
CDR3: CSAREGTSGLGTQYF
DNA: TGCAGTGCTAGAGAGGGGACTAGCGGCCTCGGGACCCAGTACTTC

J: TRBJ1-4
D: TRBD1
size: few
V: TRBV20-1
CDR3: CSVGTADTGTNEKLFF
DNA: TGCAGTGTGGGGACAGCCGACACGGGAACTAATGAAAAACTGTTTTTT

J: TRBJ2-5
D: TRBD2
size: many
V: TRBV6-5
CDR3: CASSYSTSRSQETQYF
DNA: TGTGCCAGCAGTTACTCGACTAGCCGATCCCAAGAGACCCAGTACTTC

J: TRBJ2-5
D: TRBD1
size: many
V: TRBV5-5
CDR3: CASSFEQGAGETQYF
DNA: TGTGCCAGCAGCTTCGAACAGGGGGCGGGGGAGACCCAGTACTTC

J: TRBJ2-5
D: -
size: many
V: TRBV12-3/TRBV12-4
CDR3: CASRGRELTQETQYF
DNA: TGTGCCAGCAGAGGGCGGGAATTAACTCAAGAGACCCAGTACTTC

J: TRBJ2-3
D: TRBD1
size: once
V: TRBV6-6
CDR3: CASSYSRTGWADTQYF
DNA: TGTGCCAGCAGTTACTCCCGGACAGGGTGGGCAGATACGCAGTATTTT

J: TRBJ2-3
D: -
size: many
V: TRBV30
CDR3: CAWSVLPVPSTQYF
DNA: TGTGCCTGGAGTGTACTCCCCGTCCCCAGTACGCAGTATTTT

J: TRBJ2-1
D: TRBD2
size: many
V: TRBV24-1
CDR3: CATSDLALAGKNNEQFF
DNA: TGTGCCACCAGTGATTTAGCACTAGCGGGGAAGAACAATGAGCAGTTCTTC

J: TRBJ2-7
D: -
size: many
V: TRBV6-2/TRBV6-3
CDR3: CASSWRGYYEQYF
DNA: TGTGCCAGCAGTTGGAGGGGATACTACGAGCAGTACTTC

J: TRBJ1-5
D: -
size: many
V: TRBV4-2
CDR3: CASSQGDSNQPQHF
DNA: TGTGCCAGCAGCCAGGGGGATAGCAATCAGCCCCAGCATTTT

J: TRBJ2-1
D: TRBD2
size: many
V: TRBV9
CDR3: CASSVGSGGYSYNEQFF
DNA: TGTGCCAGCAGCGTCGGTAGCGGGGGCTACTCCTACAATGAGCAGTTCTTC

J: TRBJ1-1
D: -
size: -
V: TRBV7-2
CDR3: CASSGQTGLSGVAFF
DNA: TGTGCCAGCAGTGGACAAACAGGGCTGAGTGGTGTAGCTTTCTTT

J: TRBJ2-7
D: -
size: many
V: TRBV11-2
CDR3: CASSLTDSSYEQYF
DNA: TGTGCCAGCAGCTTAACAGATAGCTCCTACGAGCAGTACTTC

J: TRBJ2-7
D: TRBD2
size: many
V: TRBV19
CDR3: CASSIVGGSEEQYF
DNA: TGTGCCAGTAGTATAGTTGGCGGGAGCGAAGAGCAGTACTTC

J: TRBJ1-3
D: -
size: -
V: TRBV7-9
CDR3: CASSSPMGNTIYF
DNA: TGTGCCAGCAGTTCCCCCATGGGAAACACCATATATTTT

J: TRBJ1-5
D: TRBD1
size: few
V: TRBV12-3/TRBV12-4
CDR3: CASSSGQGVRSGNQPQHF
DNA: TGTGCCAGCAGCTCGGGACAGGGGGTTAGGTCGGGCAATCAGCCCCAGCATTTT

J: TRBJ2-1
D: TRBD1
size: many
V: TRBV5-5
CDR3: CASSWGQGTYNEQFF
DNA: TGTGCCAGCAGCTGGGGACAGGGGACCTACAATGAGCAGTTCTTC

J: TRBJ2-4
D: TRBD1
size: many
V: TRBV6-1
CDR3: CASSENRGNIQYF
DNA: TGTGCCAGCAGTGAAAACAGGGGAAACATTCAGTACTTC

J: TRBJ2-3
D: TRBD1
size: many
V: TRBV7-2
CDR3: CASTGQGITDTQYF
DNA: TGTGCCAGCACCGGACAGGGCATCACAGATACGCAGTATTTT

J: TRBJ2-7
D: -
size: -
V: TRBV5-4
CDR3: CASRREGKGSYEQYF
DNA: TGTGCCAGCAGACGTGAGGGGAAGGGGAGCTACGAGCAGTACTTC

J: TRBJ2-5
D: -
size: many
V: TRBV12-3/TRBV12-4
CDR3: CASSSSGHLSGTQYF
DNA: TGTGCCAGCAGTTCATCGGGACACCTCTCTGGGACCCAGTACTTC

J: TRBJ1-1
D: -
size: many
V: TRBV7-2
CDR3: CASSLAGRGAFF
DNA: TGTGCCAGCAGCTTAGCAGGGAGAGGCGCTTTCTTT

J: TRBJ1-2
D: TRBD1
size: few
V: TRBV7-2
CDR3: CASSARQGNYGYTF
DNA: TGTGCCAGCAGCGCCCGACAGGGTAACTATGGCTACACCTTC

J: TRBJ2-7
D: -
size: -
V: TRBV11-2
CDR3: CASRRAYEQYF
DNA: TGTGCCAGCAGGAGGGCCTACGAGCAGTACTTC

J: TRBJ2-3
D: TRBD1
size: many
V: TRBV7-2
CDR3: CASSLPGQGTDTQYF
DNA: TGTGCCAGCAGCTTGCCGGGACAGGGAACAGATACGCAGTATTTT

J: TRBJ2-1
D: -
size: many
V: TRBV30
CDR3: CAWSAGAAYNEQFF
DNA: TGTGCCTGGAGTGCTGGGGCCGCCTACAATGAGCAGTTCTTC

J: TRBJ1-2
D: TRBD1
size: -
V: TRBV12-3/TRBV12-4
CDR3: CASSLGTGQYGYTF
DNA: TGTGCCAGCAGTTTGGGGACAGGGCAATATGGCTACACCTTC

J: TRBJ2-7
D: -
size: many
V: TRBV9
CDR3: CASSVDPVTYEQYF
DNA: TGTGCCAGCAGCGTCGATCCGGTTACCTACGAGCAGTACTTC

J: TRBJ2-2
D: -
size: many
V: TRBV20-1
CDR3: CSAREAGGRLGELFF
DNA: TGCAGTGCTAGAGAGGCAGGTGGCAGGCTAGGGGAGCTGTTTTTT

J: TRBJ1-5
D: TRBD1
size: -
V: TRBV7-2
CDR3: CASSKRQGAENQPQHF
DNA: TGTGCCAGCAGCAAACGACAGGGCGCCGAAAATCAGCCCCAGCATTTT

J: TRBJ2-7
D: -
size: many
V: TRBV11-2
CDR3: CASSLEGMGVTYEQYF
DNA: TGTGCCAGCAGCTTAGAAGGAATGGGAGTCACCTACGAGCAGTACTTC

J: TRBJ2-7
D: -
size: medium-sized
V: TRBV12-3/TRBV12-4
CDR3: CASSFLQGYEQYF
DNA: TGTGCCAGCAGTTTCTTACAGGGATACGAGCAGTACTTC

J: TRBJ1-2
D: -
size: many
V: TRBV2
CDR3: CASKGLANYGYTF
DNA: TGTGCCAGCAAGGGATTGGCTAACTATGGCTACACCTTC

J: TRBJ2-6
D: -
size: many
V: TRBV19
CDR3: CASSSVGSGANVLTF
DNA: TGTGCCAGTAGCTCTGTCGGCTCTGGGGCCAACGTCCTGACTTTC

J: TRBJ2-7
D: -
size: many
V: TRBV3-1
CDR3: CASSQVVYEQYF
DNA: TGTGCCAGCAGCCAAGTGGTCTACGAGCAGTACTTC

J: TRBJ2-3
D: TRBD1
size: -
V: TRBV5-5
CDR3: CASSWRTGGTTDTQYF
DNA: TGTGCCAGCAGCTGGAGGACAGGGGGTACCACAGATACGCAGTATTTT

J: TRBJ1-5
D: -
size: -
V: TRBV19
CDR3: CASRPYREENQPQHF
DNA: TGTGCCAGTAGGCCTTACAGGGAGGAAAATCAGCCCCAGCATTTT

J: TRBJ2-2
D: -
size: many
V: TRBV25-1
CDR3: CASRGDGRTGELFF
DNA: TGTGCCAGCAGGGGGGACGGCCGCACCGGGGAGCTGTTTTTT

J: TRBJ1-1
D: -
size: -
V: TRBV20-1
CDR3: CSAVEGFEAEAFF
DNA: TGCAGTGCTGTCGAGGGATTTGAGGCTGAAGCTTTCTTT

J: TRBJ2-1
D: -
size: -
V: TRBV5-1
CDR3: CASSFDWNNEQFF
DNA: TGCGCCAGCAGCTTCGACTGGAACAATGAGCAGTTCTTC

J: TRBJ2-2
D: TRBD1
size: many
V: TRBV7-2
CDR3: CASSRDRHTGELFF
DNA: TGTGCCTCCTCCAGGGACAGACACACCGGGGAGCTGTTTTTT

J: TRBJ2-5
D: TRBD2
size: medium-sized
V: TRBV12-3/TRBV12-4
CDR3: CASSVAGGQETQYF
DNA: TGTGCCAGCAGCGTAGCGGGGGGGCAAGAGACCCAGTACTTC

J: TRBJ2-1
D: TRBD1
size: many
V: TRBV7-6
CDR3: CASSLAAGGSYNEQFF
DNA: TGTGCCAGCAGCTTAGCGGCAGGGGGCAGCTACAATGAGCAGTTCTTC

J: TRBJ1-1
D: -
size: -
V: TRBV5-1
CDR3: CASSITQNTEAFF
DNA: TGCGCCAGCAGCATAACACAGAACACTGAAGCTTTCTTT

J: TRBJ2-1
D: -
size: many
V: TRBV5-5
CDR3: CASSLDTRPQFF
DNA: TGTGCCAGCAGCCTGGACACCCGTCCACAGTTCTTC

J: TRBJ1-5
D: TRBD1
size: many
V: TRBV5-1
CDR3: CASSLAGQNEPQHF
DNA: TGCGCCAGCAGCTTGGCGGGACAGAACGAGCCCCAGCATTTT

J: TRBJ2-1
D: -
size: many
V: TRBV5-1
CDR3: CASSTSLAYNEQFF
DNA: TGCGCCAGCAGCACTAGTTTGGCCTACAATGAGCAGTTCTTC

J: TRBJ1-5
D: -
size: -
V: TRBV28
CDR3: CASSLEQPHQPQHF
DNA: TGTGCCAGCAGTTTAGAGCAGCCCCATCAGCCCCAGCATTTT

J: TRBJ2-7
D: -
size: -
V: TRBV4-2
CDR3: CASSQDRAAGQYF
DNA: TGTGCCAGCAGCCAAGATAGGGCGGCGGGGCAGTACTTC